This record covers a single T cell receptor (beta chain). The antigen is not known. The data were obtained in a study of OX40 agonist ivuxolimab in advanced cancers. Study in general: Every 2 weeks, ivuxolimab was infused into the patients intravenously at between 0.01 and 10 mg/kg. The diagnoses of dose-escalation patients were hepatocellular carcinoma, melanoma, renal cell or head and neck cancer.

Whole-study findings and limits: CD4+ and CD8+ T cells in blood underwent clonal expansion by week 6 at 0.1 to 3.0 mg/kg. The antigens recognized by the expanded peripheral T cells, that is their antigen specificity, were not determined.

Method: immunoSEQ multiplex PCR; TCRdb's copy keeps in-frame clones and lacks some. The table records approximately 58,000 clones, about 86% of them present only once. The CDR3 is 12 residues long. The V gene's germline CDR1 is SGHRS and CDR2 YFSETQ. V lost 2 bases and J 4 bases, leaving 5 bases between the germline ends. The rearrangement uses TRBV5-1 and TRBJ2-3, with D uncertain. The sample consisted of CD4+ or CD8+ T cells sorted from blood, taken in a trial of the OX40 agonist ivuxolimab. The source of this sequence is an adult with an advanced solid tumor such as melanoma, head and neck, liver or kidney cancer. The CDR3 DNA follows: TGCGCCAGCAGCTTCGTGCCAGATACGCAGTATTTT. It yields the protein CASSFVPDTQYF.